This T cell receptor beta chain comes out of a study of PD-1 blockade in classical Hodgkin lymphoma. The table came from immunoSEQ multiplex PCR; TCRdb's copy has only in-frame clones and leaves some out. The data hold 41,000 or so clones, with about 70% observed a single time. No patient escaped relapse after autologous stem cell transplantation, and brentuximab vedotin exposure varied. This receptor was identified in a human donor with classical Hodgkin lymphoma. This material consisted of peripheral blood mononuclear cells (PBMCs), taken at baseline.

The CDR3 reads CASSPWSRVEAFF. Here the CDR3 DNA reads TGTGCCAGCAGCCCCTGGTCTAGGGTTGAAGCTTTCTTT. This chain connects TRBV7-9 to TRBJ1-1, with D hard to call. The CDR3 spans 13 residues. V lost 5 bases and J lost 7, with 14 bases in between. CDR1 SEHNR and CDR2 FQNEAQ come from the germline V gene (reference sequence).